The clone carrying this TCR beta chain was detected only once. CDR3 length equals 16 residues. Germline-derived CDR1 and CDR2 are SEHNR and FQNEAQ (reference sequence). Trimming took 5 bases from V and 2 from J; bases not matched to a gene: 12. The data originate from a study of blood T cell repertoires in COVID-19. Study-level information: The samples span acute and convalescent COVID-19 from the United States, Italy and Spain. In each case, the material was cDNA or gDNA derived from T cells, B-cell-depleted T cells, or PBMCs.

Authors' analysis steps: Quantification of nucleated cells was approximated via reference gene primer amplification. The repertoire was sequenced with immunoSEQ multiplex PCR; TCRdb's copy has only in-frame clones and lacks some. The V and J calls and clone size were taken over from that table, and D and trimming were inferred from the DNA. Among hundreds of thousands of clones listed, roughly 87% were seen once. The clonotype was recovered from a woman in her 30s with acute or convalescent COVID-19. The chain has TRBV7-9 and TRBJ2-7, with TRBD2 matching 7 bases. The sample was peripheral blood. In DNA, the CDR3 is TGTGCCAGCAGCCCCCCCACTAGCGTCTTAACCTACGAGCAGTACTTC. The encoded protein is CASSPPTSVLTYEQYF.